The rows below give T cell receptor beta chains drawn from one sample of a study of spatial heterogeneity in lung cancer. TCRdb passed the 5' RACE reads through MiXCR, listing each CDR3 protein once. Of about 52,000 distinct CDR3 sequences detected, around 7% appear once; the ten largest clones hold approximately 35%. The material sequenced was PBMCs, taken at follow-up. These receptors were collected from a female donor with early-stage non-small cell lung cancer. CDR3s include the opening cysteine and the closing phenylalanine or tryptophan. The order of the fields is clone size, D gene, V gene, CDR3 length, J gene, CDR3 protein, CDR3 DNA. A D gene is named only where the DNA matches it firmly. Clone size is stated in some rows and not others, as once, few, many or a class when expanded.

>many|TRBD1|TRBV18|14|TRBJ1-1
CASSLTGPNTEAFF
TGTGCCAGCTCACTGACAGGGCCTAACACTGAAGCTTTCTTT
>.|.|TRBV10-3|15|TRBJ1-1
CAISDPLRPTGQAFF
TGTGCCATCAGTGACCCCCTGAGGCCAACCGGTCAAGCTTTCTTT
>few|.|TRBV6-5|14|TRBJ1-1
CASSFLGRHTEAFF
TGTGCCAGCAGTTTCCTTGGGAGGCACACTGAAGCTTTCTTT
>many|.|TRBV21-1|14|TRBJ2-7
CASPFGGGLHEQYF
TGTGCCAGCCCCTTTGGGGGGGGCCTTCACGAGCAGTACTTC
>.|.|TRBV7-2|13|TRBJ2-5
CASTSPEKETQYF
TGTGCCAGCACCAGCCCTGAAAAAGAGACCCAGTACTTC
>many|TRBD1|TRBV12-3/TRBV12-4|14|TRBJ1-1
CASRPGQGYTEAFF
TGTGCCAGCAGGCCCGGACAGGGTTACACTGAAGCTTTCTTT
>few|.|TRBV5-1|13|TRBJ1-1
CASSLALDTEAFF
TGCGCCAGCAGCTTGGCCTTGGACACTGAAGCTTTCTTT
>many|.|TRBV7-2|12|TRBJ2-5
CASSWTRETQYF
TGTGCCAGCAGCTGGACTCGCGAGACCCAGTACTTC
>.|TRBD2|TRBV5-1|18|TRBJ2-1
CASSLDPSGGALYNEQFF
TGCGCCAGCAGCTTGGACCCTAGCGGGGGGGCTCTCTACAATGAGCAGTTCTTC
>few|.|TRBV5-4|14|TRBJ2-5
CASSGSSTKETQYF
TGTGCCAGCAGCGGCTCTAGTACGAAGGAGACCCAGTACTTC
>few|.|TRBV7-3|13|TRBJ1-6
CASSLGQDSPLHF
TGTGCCAGCAGCTTAGGTCAGGATTCACCCCTCCACTTT
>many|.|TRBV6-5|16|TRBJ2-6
CASSVTMPSGANVLTF
TGTGCCAGCAGTGTTACTATGCCCTCTGGGGCCAACGTCCTGACTTTC
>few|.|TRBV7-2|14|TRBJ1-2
CASSLGLGDGGYTF
TGTGCCAGCAGTCTCGGGCTAGGTGATGGGGGTTACACCTTC
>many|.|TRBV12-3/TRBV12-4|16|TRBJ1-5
CASSLGSGRSNQPQHF
TGTGCCAGCAGTTTGGGTTCGGGGCGAAGCAATCAGCCCCAGCATTTT
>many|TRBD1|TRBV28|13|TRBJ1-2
CASTVPGQGANTF
TGTGCCAGCACGGTCCCGGGACAGGGGGCAAACACCTTC
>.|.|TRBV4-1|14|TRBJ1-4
CASSQDRSLEKLFF
TGCGCCAGCAGCCAAGATAGGAGCCTTGAAAAACTGTTTTTT
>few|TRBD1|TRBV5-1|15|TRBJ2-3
CASSPGTGVGDTQYF
TGCGCCAGCAGCCCCGGGACAGGGGTGGGAGATACGCAGTATTTT
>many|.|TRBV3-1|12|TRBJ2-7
CASSQPGYEQYF
TGTGCCAGCAGCCAGCCTGGCTACGAGCAGTACTTC
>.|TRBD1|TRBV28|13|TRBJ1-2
CASSRTGGEGYTF
TGTGCCAGCAGCCGGACAGGGGGCGAAGGCTACACCTTC
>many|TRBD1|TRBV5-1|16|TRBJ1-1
CASSLGTGWGNTEAFF
TGCGCCAGCAGCTTGGGGACAGGTTGGGGGAACACTGAAGCTTTCTTT
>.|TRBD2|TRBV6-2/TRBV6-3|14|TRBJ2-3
CASKNGGATDTQYF
TGTGCCAGCAAAAACGGGGGGGCGACAGATACGCAGTATTTT
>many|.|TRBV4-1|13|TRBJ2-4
CASSQRGTGIQYF
TGCGCCAGCAGCCAGAGGGGAACAGGCATTCAGTACTTC
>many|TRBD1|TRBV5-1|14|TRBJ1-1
CASSRTGGDTEAFF
TGCGCCAGCTCTAGGACAGGGGGAGACACTGAAGCTTTCTTT
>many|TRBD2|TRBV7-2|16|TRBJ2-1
CASSLFTLAGGREQFF
TGTGCCAGCAGCTTATTTACCCTAGCGGGGGGGCGTGAGCAGTTCTTC
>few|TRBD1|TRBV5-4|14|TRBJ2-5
CASSWDRGSETQYF
TGTGCCAGCAGCTGGGACAGGGGGTCTGAGACCCAGTACTTC
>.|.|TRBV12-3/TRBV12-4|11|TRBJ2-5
CASSLSETQYF
TGTGCCAGCAGTCTCTCGGAGACCCAGTACTTC
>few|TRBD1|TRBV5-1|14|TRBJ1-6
CASSLQGDNSPLHF
TGCGCCAGCAGCTTACAGGGGGATAATTCACCCCTCCACTTT
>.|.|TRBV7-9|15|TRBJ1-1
CASSSRALAGTEAFF
TGTGCCAGCAGCTCCAGGGCATTGGCGGGCACTGAAGCTTTCTTT
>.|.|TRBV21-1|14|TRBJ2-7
CASLLAVSSYEQYF
TGTGCCAGCTTACTAGCGGTGAGCTCCTACGAGCAGTACTTC
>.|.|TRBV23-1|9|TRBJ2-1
CASRGKEFF
TGCGCCAGCAGGGGGAAGGAGTTCTTC
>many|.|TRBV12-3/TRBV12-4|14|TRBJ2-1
CASSPLGAYNEQFF
TGTGCCAGCAGCCCGTTAGGAGCCTACAATGAGCAGTTCTTC
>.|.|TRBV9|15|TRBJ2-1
CASSVRGGDNNEQFF
TGTGCCAGCAGCGTGCGAGGAGGGGACAACAATGAGCAGTTCTTC
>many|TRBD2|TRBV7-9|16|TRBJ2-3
CASSFFLRGGPDTQYF
TGTGCCAGCAGCTTTTTCCTGCGGGGGGGTCCAGATACGCAGTATTTT
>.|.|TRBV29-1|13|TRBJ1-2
CSTQQGFDYGYTF
TGCAGCACCCAACAGGGATTCGACTATGGCTACACCTTC
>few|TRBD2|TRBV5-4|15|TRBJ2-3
CASGRGGGITDTQYF
TGTGCCAGCGGCAGGGGCGGGGGGATCACAGATACGCAGTATTTT
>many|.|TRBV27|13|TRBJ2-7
CASSSTGGYEQYF
TGTGCCAGCTCATCCACAGGAGGGTACGAGCAGTACTTC
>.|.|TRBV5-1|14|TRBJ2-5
CASSLTTGQETQYF
TGCGCCAGCAGCTTAACCACGGGACAAGAGACCCAGTACTTC
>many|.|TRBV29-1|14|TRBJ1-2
CSVANTPQGRGYTF
TGCAGCGTTGCCAACACCCCCCAGGGACGTGGCTACACCTTC
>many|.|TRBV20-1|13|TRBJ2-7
CSARPQSAYEQYF
TGCAGTGCTAGGCCACAGAGCGCATACGAGCAGTACTTC
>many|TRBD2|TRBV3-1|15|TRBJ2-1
CASRPLAGTSNEQFF
TGTGCCAGCAGGCCTTTAGCGGGGACCTCCAATGAGCAGTTCTTC
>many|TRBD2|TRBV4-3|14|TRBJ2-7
CASSRSSSGGEQYF
TGCGCCAGCAGCCGGTCCTCATCGGGGGGGGAGCAGTACTTC
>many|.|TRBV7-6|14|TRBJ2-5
CASSWGGPEETQYF
TGTGCCAGCAGCTGGGGGGGGCCCGAAGAGACCCAGTACTTC
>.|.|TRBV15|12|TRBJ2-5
CATSLRQETQYF
TGTGCCACCAGCCTCCGACAAGAGACCCAGTACTTC
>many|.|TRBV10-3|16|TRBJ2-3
CAISDHERTSTDTQYF
TGTGCCATCAGTGATCATGAGCGGACGAGCACAGATACGCAGTATTTT
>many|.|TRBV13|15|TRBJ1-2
CASSPGTAGSGGYTF
TGTGCCAGCAGCCCTGGGACGGCCGGGTCTGGAGGCTACACCTTC
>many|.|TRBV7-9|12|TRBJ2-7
CASSLQEWEQYF
TGTGCCAGCAGCTTACAAGAGTGGGAGCAGTACTTC
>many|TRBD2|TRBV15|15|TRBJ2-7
CATRRASSGGYEQYF
TGTGCCACCCGTAGGGCGTCTAGCGGGGGGTACGAGCAGTACTTC
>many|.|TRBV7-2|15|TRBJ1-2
CASSPHLTANYGYTF
TGTGCCAGCAGCCCCCATCTTACAGCTAACTATGGCTACACCTTC
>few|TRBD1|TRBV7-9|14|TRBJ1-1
CASIQIYRGSEAFF
TGTGCCAGCATCCAAATTTACAGGGGATCAGAAGCTTTCTTT
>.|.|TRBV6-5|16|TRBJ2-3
CASSYSNFGQWDTQYF
TGTGCCAGCAGTTACTCGAATTTCGGCCAGTGGGATACGCAGTATTTT
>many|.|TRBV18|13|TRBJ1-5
CASSPSTDRAQHF
TGTGCTAGCTCACCTAGCACCGATAGGGCCCAGCATTTT
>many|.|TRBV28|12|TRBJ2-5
CASASAPETQYF
TGTGCCAGCGCTTCCGCCCCCGAGACCCAGTACTTC
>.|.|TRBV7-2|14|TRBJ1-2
CASSLRADRYGYTF
TGTGCCAGCAGCTTAAGGGCAGACCGGTATGGCTACACCTTC
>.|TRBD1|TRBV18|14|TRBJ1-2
CASSLGQGLDGYTF
TGTGCCAGCTCACTGGGACAGGGCCTCGATGGCTACACCTTC
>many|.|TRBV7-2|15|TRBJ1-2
CASSFQSTSPYGYTF
TGTGCCAGCAGCTTCCAATCCACTTCCCCCTATGGCTACACCTTC
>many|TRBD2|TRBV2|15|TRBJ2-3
CASSEGLAGTDTQYF
TGTGCCAGCAGTGAAGGCCTAGCGGGCACAGATACGCAGTATTTT
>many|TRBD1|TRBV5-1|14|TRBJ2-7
CASHSPQGAPEQYF
TGCGCCAGTCATAGTCCCCAGGGGGCACCCGAGCAGTACTTC
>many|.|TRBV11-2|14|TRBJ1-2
CASSPQDGNYGYTF
TGTGCCAGCAGCCCCCAGGACGGTAACTATGGCTACACCTTC
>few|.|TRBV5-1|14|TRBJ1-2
CASSTQGLEDGYTF
TGCGCCAGCAGCACCCAGGGGTTGGAGGATGGCTACACCTTC